This paragraph covers one T cell receptor (beta chain) sequence. Sequencing was performed with immunoSEQ multiplex PCR; in TCRdb, only in-frame clones are kept and a portion is missing. The sample includes approximately 230,000 clones, roughly 88% of them seen just once. The data originate from a study of blood T cell repertoires in COVID-19. The wider study: Sample material is recorded as cDNA or gDNA derived from T cells, B-cell-depleted T cells, or PBMCs.

Patients in Seattle were enrolled during active infection, then followed longitudinally. Germline CDR1 SGHTA, CDR2 FQGNSA. The CDR3 loop spans 16 amino acids. The V end lost 5 bases, the J end lost 6 bases, and 21 bases lay between the germline ends. The rearrangement uses TRBV7-2 and TRBJ2-3, with D hard to call. The material sequenced was peripheral blood. The origin of this receptor is a woman in her 30s with COVID-19, enrolled during active disease. CDR3 in DNA: TGTGCCAGCAGCACACACTACTTCACCAACTGGGATACGCAGTATTTT. Its translation is CASSTHYFTNWDTQYF.